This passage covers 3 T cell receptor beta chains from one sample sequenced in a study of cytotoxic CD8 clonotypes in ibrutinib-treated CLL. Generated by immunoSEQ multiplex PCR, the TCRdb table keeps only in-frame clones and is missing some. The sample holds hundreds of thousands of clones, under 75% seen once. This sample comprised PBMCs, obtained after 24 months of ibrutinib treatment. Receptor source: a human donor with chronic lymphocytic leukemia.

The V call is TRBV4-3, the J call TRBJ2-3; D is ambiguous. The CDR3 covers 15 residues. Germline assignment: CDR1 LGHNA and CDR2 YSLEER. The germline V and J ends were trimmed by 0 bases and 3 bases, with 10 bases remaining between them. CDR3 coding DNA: TGCGCCAGCAGCCAAGATCTAAGGGAAACAGATACGCAGTATTTT. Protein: CASSQDLRETDTQYF.

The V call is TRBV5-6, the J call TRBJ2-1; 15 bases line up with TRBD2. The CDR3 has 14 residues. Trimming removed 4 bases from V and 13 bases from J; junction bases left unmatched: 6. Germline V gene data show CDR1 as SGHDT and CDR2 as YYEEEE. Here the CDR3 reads CASSLGLAGGKQFF. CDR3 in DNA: TGTGCCAGCAGCCTAGGACTAGCGGGAGGGAAACAGTTCTTC. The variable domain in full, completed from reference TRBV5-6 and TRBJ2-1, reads DAGVTQSPTHLIKTRGQQVTLRCSPKSGHDTVSWYQQALGQGPQFIFQYYEEEERQRGNFPDRFSGHQFPNYSSELNVNALLLGDSALYLCASSLGLAGGKQFFGPGTRLTVL.

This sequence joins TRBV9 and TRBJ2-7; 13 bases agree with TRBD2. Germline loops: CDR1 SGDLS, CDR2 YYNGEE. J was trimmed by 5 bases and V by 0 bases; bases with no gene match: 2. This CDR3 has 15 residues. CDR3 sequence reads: CASSVGTSGRDEQYF. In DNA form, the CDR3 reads TGTGCCAGCAGCGTAGGAACTAGCGGGAGGGACGAGCAGTACTTC.